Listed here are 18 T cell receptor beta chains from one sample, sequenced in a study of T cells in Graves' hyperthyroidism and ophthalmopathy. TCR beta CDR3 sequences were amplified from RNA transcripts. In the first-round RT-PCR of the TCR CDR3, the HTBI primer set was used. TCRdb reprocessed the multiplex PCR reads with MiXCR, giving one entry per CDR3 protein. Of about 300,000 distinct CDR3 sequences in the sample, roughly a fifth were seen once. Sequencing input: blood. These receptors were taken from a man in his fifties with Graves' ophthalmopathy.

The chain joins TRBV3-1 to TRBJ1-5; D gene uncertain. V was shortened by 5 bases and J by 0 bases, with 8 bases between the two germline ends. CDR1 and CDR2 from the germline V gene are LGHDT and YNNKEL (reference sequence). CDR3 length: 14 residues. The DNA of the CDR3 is TGTGCCAGCAGCACCCGGGGTAGCAATCAGCCCCAGCATTTT. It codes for CASSTRGSNQPQHF.

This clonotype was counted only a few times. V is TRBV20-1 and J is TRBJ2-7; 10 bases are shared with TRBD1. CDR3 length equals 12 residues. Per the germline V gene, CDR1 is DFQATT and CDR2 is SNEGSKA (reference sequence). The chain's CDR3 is CSTGTGAYEQYF. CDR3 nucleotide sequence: TGCAGCACCGGGACAGGGGCCTACGAGCAGTACTTC.

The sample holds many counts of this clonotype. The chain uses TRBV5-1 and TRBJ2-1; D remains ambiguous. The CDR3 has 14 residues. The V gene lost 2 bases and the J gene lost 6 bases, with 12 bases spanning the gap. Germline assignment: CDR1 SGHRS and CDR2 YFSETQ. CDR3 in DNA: TGCGCCAGCAGCTTCAGGACCCTTCTCAATGAGCAGTTCTTC. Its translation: CASSFRTLLNEQFF.

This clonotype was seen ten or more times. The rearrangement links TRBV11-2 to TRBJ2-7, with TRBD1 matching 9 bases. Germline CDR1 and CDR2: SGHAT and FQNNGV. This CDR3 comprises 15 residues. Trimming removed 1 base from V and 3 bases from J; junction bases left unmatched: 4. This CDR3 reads CASSLVQDRGYEQYF. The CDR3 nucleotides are TGTGCCAGCAGCTTAGTCCAGGACAGGGGCTACGAGCAGTACTTC.

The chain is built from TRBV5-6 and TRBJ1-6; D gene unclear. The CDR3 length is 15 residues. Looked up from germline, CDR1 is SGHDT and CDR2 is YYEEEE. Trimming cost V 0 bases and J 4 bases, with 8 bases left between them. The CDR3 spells CASSLGQIYNSPLHF. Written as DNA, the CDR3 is TGTGCCAGCAGCTTGGGACAAATATATAATTCACCCCTCCACTTT.

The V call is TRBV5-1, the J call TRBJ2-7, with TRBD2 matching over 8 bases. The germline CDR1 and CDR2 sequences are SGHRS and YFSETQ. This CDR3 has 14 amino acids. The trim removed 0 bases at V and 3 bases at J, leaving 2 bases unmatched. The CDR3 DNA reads TGCGCCAGCAGCTTGGAAGGGACTAGCTACGAGCAGTACTTC. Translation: CASSLEGTSYEQYF.

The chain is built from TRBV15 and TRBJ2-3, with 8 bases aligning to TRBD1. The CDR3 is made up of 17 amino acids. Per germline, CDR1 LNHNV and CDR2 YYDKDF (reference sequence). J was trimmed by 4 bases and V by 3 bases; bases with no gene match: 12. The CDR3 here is CATSRNRQGWAPDTQYF. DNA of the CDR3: TGTGCCACCAGCAGGAACCGACAGGGGTGGGCCCCAGATACGCAGTATTTT.

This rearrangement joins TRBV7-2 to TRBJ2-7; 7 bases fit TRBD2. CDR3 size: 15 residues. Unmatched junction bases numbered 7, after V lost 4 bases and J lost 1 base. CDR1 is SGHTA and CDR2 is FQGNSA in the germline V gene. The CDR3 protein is CASSSAGGSSYEQYF. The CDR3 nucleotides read TGTGCCAGCAGCTCAGCCGGGGGGTCTTCCTACGAGCAGTACTTC. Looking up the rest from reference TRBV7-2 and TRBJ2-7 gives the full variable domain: GAGVSQSPSNKVTEKGKDVELRCDPISGHTALYWYRQSLGQGLEFLIYFQGNSAPDKSGLPSDRFSAERTGGSVSTLTIQRTQQEDSAVYLCASSSAGGSSYEQYFGPGTRLTVT.

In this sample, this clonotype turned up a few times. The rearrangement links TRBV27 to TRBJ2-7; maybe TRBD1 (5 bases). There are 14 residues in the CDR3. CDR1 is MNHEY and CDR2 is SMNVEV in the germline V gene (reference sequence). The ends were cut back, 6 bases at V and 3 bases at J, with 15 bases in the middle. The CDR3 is CASSLSRVGYEQYF. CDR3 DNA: TGTGCCAGCAGCCTCTCCAGGGTAGGCTACGAGCAGTACTTC.

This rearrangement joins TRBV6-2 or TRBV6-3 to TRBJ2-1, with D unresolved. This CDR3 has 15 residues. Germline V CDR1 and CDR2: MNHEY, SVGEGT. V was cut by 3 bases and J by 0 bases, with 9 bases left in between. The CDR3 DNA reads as TGTGCCAGCAGTTATCAGGCAAGCTCCTACAATGAGCAGTTCTTC. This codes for CASSYQASSYNEQFF.

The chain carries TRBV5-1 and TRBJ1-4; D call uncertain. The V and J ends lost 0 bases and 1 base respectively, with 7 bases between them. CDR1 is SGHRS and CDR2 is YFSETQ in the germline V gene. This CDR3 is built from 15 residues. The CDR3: CASSLGRLTNEKLFF. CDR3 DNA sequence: TGCGCCAGCAGCTTGGGACGTCTAACTAATGAAAAACTGTTTTTT.

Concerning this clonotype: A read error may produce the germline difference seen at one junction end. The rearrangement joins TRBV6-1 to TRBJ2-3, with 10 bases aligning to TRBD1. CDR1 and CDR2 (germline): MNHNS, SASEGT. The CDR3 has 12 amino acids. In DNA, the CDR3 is TGCGCATCCGGGACAGGGGACGATACGCAGTATTTT. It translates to CASGTGDDTQYF.

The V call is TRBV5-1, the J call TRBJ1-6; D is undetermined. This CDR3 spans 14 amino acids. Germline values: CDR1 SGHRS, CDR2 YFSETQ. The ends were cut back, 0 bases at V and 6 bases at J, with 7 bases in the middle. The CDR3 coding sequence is TGCGCCAGCAGCTTGGGGCAGAGTAATTCACCCCTCCACTTT. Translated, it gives CASSLGQSNSPLHF.

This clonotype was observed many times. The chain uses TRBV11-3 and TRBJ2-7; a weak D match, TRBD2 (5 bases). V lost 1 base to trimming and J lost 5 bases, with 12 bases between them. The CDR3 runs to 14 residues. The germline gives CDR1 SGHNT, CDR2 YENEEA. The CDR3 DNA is TGTGCCAGCAGCTTAGGTTCATCTAGCCACGAGCAGTACTTC. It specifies CASSLGSSSHEQYF.

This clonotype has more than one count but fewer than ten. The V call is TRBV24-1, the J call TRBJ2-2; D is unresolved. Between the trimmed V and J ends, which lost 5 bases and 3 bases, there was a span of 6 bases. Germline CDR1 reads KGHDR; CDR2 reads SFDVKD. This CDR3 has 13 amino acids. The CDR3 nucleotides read TGTGCCACCAGTGTTAGTCACACCGGGGAGCTGTTTTTT. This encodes CATSVSHTGELFF.

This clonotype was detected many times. CDR3 sequence: CASSQIAGGTDTQYF. DNA of the CDR3: TGTGCCAGCAGCCAAATAGCGGGGGGCACAGATACGCAGTATTTT. The chain recombines TRBV3-1 with TRBJ2-3, with 9 bases matching TRBD2. Looked up from germline, CDR1 is LGHDT and CDR2 is YNNKEL (reference sequence). V lost 2 bases, J lost 1 base, and 1 base stayed unmatched. This CDR3 is built from 15 residues.

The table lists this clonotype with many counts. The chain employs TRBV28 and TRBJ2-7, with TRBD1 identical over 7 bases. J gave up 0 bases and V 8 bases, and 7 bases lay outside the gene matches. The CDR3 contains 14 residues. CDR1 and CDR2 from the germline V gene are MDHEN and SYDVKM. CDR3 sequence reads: CASRSRDSSYEQYF. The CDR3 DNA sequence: TGTGCCAGCCGGTCTAGGGACAGCTCCTACGAGCAGTACTTC.

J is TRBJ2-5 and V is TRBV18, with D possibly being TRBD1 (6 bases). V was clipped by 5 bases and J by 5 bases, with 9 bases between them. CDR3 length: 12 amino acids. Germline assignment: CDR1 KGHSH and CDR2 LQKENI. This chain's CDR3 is CASSGTGETQYF. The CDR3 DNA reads TGTGCCAGCTCAGGAACAGGGGAGACCCAGTACTTC.